Reported below is one T cell receptor beta chain. Assay: immunoSEQ multiplex PCR; the TCRdb copy retains only in-frame clones and omits some. The sample consists of approximately 70,000 clones, about 90% of them appearing once. These data originate in a study of T cell changes during pregnancy in multiple sclerosis. This CDR3 region has 14 residues. V dropped 4 bases and J dropped 1 base, with 10 bases sitting between them. Germline V gene sequence: CDR1 MNHEY, CDR2 SMNVEV (reference sequence). The sequence derives from a female donor in good health, enrolled as a control in a pregnancy study. Specimen: peripheral blood, collected in the first trimester of pregnancy. The rearrangement joins TRBV27 to TRBJ1-2; D may be TRBD1 (5 bases). The CDR3 reads CASSSAGINYGYTF. For the CDR3, the DNA is TGTGCCAGCAGTTCCGCAGGGATTAACTATGGCTACACCTTC.